This TCR beta chain was profiled in a study of cytomegalovirus exposure and HLA in healthy donors. CDR1 is MDHEN and CDR2 is SYDVKM in the germline V gene. The length of the CDR3 is 14 residues. Trimming removed 6 bases at V and 7 bases at J, with 16 bases between. Findings of the study overall: Later genetic work tied a missense DCLRE1C variant to beta-chain V and J trimming.

Turning to this clone: Its antigen is unknown.

In the PCR, 60 Vbeta and 13 Jbeta primers were used. Sequenced by immunoSEQ multiplex PCR; TCRdb stores in-frame clones only, minus some. The data hold 150,000 to 200,000 clones, with around 80% observed a single time. The chain carries TRBV28 and TRBJ2-4; a weak D match, TRBD2 (7 bases). The material sequenced was PBMCs. The source is a woman between 50 and 59 years old in good health and CMV-seronegative. The CDR3 spells CASSPWGGGNIQYF. CDR3 nucleotides: TGTGCCAGCAGCCCCTGGGGGGGCGGGAACATTCAGTACTTC.